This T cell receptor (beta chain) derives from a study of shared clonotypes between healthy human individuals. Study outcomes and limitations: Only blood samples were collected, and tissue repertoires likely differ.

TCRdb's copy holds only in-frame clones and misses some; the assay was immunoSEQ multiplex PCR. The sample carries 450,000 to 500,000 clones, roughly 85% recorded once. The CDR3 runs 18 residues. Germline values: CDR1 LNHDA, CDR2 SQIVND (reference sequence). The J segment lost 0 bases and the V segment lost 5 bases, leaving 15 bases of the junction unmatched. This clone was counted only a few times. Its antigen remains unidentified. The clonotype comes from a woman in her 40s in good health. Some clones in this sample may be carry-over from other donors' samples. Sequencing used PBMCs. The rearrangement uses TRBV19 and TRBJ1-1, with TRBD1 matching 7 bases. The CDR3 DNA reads TGTGCCAGTAGTTCAATTCGACAGGGCCGAAGTATGAACACTGAAGCTTTCTTT. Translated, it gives CASSSIRQGRSMNTEAFF. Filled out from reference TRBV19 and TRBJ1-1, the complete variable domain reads DGGITQSPKYLFRKEGQNVTLSCEQNLNHDAMYWYRQDPGQGLRLIYYSQIVNDFQKGDIAEGYSVSREKKESFPLTVTSAQKNPTAFYLCASSSIRQGRSMNTEAFFGQGTRLTVV.